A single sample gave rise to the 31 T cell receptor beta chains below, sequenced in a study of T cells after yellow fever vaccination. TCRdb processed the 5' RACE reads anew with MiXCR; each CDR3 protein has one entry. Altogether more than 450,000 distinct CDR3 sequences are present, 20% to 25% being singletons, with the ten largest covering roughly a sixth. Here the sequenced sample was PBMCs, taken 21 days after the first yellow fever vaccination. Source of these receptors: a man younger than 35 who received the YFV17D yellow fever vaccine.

The CDR3 spells CASSFGASRNIQYF. CDR3 coding DNA: TGTGCCAGCAGTTTCGGAGCCTCGCGGAACATTCAGTACTTC. The rearrangement links TRBV28 to TRBJ2-4, with D unclear. CDR3 length equals 14 residues. Trimming stripped 3 bases from V and 7 bases from J, with 13 bases between. The germline gives CDR1 MDHEN, CDR2 SYDVKM.

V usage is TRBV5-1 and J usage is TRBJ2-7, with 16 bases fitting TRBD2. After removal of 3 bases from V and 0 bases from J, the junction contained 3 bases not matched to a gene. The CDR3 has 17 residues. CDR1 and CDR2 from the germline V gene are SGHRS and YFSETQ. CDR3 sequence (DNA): TGCGCCAGCAGCTCCGGGACTAGCGGGGGGGTCTCCTACGAGCAGTACTTC. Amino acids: CASSSGTSGGVSYEQYF.

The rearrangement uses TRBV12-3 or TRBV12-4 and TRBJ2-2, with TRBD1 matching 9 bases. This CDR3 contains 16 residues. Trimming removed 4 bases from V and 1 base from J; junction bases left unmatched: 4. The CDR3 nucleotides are TGTGCCAGCAGTTCCGGGACAGGGTTGAACACCGGGGAGCTGTTTTTT. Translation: CASSSGTGLNTGELFF.

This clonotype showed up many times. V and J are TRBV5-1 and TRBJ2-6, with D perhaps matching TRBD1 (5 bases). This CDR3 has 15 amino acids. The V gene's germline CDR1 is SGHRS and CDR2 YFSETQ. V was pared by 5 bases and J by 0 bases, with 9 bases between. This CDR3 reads CASSTGSSGANVLTF. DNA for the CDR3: TGCGCCAGCAGTACAGGATCCTCTGGGGCCAACGTCCTGACTTTC.

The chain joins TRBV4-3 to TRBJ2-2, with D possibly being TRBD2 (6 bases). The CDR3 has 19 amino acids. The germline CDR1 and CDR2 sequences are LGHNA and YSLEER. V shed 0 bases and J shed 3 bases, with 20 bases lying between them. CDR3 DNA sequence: TGCGCCAGCAGCCAAGATCTAATCAAGTTACCGGGGGACACCGGGGAGCTGTTTTTT. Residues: CASSQDLIKLPGDTGELFF.

The CDR3 coding sequence is TGTGCCAGCAGCACTCCGGGACTAGCGGACAACACCGGGGAGCTGTTTTTT. This translates into CASSTPGLADNTGELFF. The gene calls are TRBV9 and TRBJ2-2, with 11 bases matching TRBD2. CDR3 size: 17 residues. Germline V CDR1 and CDR2: SGDLS, YYNGEE. The ends lost 4 bases at V and 2 bases at J; junction bases unmatched: 7.

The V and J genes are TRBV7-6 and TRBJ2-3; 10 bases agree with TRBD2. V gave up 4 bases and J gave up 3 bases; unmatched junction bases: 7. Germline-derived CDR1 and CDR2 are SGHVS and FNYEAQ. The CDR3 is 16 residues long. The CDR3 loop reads CASSSPAGGPTDTQYF. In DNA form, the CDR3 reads TGTGCCAGCAGCTCCCCAGCGGGGGGGCCAACAGATACGCAGTATTTT. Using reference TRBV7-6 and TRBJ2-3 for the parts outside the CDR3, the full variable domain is GAGVSQSPRYKVTKRGQDVALRCDPISGHVSLYWYRQALGQGPEFLTYFNYEAQQDKSGLPNDRFSAERPEGSISTLTIQRTEQRDSAMYRCASSSPAGGPTDTQYFGPGTRLTVL.

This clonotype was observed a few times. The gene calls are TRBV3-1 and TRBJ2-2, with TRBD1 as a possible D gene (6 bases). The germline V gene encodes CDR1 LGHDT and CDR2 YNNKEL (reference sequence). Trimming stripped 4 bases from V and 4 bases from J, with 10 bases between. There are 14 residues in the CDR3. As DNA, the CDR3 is TGTGCCAGCAGCCGCGGACAGCTCACCGGGGAGCTGTTTTTT. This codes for CASSRGQLTGELFF.

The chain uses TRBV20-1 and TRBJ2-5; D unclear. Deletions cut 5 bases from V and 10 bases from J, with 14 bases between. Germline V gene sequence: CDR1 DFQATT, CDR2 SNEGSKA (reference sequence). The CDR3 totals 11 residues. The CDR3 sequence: CSAPLKGFQYF. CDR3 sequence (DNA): TGCAGTGCTCCCCTAAAGGGCTTCCAGTACTTC.

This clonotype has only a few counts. CDR3 residues: CASSQDPAGTQYF. DNA of the CDR3: TGCGCCAGCAGCCAAGACCCCGCCGGGACCCAGTACTTC. V usage is TRBV4-1 and J usage is TRBJ2-5; no firm D call. The germline V gene encodes CDR1 MGHRA and CDR2 YSYEKL. V lost 0 bases, J lost 7 bases, and 9 bases lay in between. The CDR3 loop spans 13 amino acids.

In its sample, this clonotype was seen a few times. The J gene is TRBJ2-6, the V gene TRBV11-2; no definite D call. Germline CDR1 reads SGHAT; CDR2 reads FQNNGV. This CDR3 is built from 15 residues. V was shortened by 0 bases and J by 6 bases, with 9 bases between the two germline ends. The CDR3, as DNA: TGTGCCAGCAGCTTAGATACCGCGTCGGCCAACGTCCTGACTTTC. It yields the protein CASSLDTASANVLTF.

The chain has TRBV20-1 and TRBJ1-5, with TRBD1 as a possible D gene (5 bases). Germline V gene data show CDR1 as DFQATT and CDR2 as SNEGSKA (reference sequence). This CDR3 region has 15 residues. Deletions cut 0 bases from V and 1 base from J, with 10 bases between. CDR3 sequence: CSARDPGRSNQPQHF. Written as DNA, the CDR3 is TGCAGTGCTAGAGATCCGGGACGGAGCAATCAGCCCCAGCATTTT.

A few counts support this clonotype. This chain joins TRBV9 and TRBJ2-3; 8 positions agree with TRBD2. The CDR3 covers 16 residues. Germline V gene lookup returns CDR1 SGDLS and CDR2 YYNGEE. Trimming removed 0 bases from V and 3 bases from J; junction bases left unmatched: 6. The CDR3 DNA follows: TGTGCCAGCAGCGTAGGAAGCGGGGGTATGACAGATACGCAGTATTTT. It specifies CASSVGSGGMTDTQYF.

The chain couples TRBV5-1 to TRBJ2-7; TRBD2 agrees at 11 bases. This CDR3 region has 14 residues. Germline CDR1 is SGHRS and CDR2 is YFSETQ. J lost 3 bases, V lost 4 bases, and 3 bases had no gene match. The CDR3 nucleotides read TGCGCCAGCAGCATGACTAGCGGGGACTACGAGCAGTACTTC. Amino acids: CASSMTSGDYEQYF.

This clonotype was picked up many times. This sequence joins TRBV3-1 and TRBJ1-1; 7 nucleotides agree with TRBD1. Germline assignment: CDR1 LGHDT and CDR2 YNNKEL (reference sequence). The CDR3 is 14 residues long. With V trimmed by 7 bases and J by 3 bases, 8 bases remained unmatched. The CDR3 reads CASTLRGQDTEAFF. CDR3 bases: TGTGCCAGCACCCTTAGGGGGCAAGACACTGAAGCTTTCTTT.

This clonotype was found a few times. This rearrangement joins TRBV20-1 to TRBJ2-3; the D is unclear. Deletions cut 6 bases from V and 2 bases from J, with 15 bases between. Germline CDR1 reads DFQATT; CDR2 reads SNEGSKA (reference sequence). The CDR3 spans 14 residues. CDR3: CSAVGNSLTDTQYF. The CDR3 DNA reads TGCAGTGCCGTAGGTAACAGTCTCACAGATACGCAGTATTTT.

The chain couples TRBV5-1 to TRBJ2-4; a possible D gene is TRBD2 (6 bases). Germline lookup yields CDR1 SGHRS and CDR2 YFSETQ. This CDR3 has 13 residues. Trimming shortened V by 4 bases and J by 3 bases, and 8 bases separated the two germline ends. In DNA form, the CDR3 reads TGCGCCAGCAGCCGACTAGGCAAAAACATTCAGTACTTC. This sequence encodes CASSRLGKNIQYF.

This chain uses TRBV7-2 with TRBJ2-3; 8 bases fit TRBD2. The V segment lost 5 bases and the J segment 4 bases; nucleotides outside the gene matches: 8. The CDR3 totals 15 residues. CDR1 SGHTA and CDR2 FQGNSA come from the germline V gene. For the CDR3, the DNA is TGTGCCAGCAGCCTAGGGACTAGTAGATCAGATACGCAGTATTTT. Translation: CASSLGTSRSDTQYF.

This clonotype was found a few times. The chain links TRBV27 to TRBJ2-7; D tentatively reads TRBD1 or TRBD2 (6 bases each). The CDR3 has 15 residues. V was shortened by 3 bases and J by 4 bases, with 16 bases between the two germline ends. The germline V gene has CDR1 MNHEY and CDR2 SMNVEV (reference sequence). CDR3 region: CASSLAMRGDYEQYV. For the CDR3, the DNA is TGTGCCAGCAGTTTGGCCATGAGGGGGGATTACGAGCAGTACGTC.

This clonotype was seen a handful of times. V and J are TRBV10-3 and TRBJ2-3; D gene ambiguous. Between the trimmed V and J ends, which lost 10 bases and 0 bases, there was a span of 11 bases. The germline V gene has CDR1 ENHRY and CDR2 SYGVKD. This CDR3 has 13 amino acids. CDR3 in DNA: TGTGCCACCCTTACGGAGAGCACAGATACGCAGTATTTT. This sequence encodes CATLTESTDTQYF.

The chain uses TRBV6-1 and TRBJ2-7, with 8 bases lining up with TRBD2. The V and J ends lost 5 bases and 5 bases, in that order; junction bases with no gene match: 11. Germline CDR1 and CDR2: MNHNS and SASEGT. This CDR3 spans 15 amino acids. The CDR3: CASSPPGRVINEQYF. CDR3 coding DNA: TGTGCCAGCAGTCCCCCCGGGAGGGTCATCAACGAGCAGTACTTC.

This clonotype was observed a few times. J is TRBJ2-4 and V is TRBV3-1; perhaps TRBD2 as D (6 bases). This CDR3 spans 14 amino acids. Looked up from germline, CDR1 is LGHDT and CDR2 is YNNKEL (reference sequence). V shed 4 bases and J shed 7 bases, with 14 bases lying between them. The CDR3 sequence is CASSLTGTFNIQYF. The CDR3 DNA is TGTGCCAGCAGCCTTACCGGGACTTTCAACATTCAGTACTTC.

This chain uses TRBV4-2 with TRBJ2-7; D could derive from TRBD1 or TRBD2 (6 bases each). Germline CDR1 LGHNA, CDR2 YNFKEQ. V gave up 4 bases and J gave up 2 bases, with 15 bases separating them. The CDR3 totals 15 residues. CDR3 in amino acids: CASSPSRGRAYEQYF. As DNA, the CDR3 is TGTGCCAGCAGCCCCTCTCGGGGGCGGGCCTACGAGCAGTACTTC.

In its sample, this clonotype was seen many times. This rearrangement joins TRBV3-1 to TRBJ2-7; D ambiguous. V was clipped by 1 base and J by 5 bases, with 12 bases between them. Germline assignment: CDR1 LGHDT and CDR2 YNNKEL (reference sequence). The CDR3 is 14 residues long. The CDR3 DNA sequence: TGTGCCAGCAGCCAAGCTAGTAATTCCCACGAGCAGTACTTC. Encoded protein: CASSQASNSHEQYF.

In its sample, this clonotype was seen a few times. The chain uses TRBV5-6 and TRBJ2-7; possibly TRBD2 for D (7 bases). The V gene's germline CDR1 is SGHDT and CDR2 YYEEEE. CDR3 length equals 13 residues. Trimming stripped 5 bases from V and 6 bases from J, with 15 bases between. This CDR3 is CASRSGGRAEQYF. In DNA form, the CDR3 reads TGTGCCAGCAGATCGGGGGGCAGGGCCGAGCAGTACTTC. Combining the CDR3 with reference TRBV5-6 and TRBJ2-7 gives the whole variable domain DAGVTQSPTHLIKTRGQQVTLRCSPKSGHDTVSWYQQALGQGPQFIFQYYEEEERQRGNFPDRFSGHQFPNYSSELNVNALLLGDSALYLCASRSGGRAEQYFGPGTRLTVT.

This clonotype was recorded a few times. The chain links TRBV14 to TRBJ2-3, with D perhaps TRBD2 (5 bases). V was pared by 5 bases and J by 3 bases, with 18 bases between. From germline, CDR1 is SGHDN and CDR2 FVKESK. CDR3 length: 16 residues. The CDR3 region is CASSVRLGLGTDTQYF. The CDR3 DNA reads TGTGCCAGCAGCGTCCGTCTAGGACTTGGAACAGATACGCAGTATTTT.

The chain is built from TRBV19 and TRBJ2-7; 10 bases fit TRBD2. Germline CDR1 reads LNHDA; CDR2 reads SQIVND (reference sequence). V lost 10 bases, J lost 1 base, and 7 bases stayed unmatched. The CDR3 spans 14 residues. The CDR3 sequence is CATRASGGSYEQYF. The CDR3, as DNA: TGTGCCACACGGGCTAGCGGGGGATCCTACGAGCAGTACTTC.

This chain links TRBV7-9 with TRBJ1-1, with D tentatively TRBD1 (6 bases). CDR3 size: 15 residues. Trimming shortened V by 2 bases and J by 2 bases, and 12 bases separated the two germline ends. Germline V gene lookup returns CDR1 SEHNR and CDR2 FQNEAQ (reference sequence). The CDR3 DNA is TGTGCCAGCAGCTTACACAGGGCCCCCAACACTGAAGCTTTCTTT. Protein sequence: CASSLHRAPNTEAFF.

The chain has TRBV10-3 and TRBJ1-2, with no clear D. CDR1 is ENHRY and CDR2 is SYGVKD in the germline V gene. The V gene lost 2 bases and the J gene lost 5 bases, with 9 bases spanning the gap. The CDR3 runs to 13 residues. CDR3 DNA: TGTGCCATCAGTGAGGGGAGGGTTTATGGCTACACCTTC. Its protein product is CAISEGRVYGYTF.

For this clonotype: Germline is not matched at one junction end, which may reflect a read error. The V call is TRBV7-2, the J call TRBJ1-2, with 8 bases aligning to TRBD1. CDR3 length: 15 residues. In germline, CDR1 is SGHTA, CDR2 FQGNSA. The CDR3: CACSLRTGWNYGYTF. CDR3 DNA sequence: TGTGCCTGCAGCTTACGGACAGGGTGGAACTATGGCTACACCTTC.

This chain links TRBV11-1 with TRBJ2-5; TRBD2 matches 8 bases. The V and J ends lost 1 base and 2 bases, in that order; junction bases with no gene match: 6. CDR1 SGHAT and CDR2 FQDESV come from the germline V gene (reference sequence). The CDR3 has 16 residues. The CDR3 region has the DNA TGTGCCAGCAGCTTAGACGGGGGGGCCAATCAAGAGACCCAGTACTTC. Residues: CASSLDGGANQETQYF.